This TCR beta chain comes out of a study of CD8 T cells in ankylosing spondylitis. TCRdb re-called the 5' RACE reads through MiXCR, storing one row per CDR3 protein. Of some 95,000 distinct CDR3 sequences detected, 8.5% to 9% appear once; the ten largest clones hold roughly 5.6%. This clonotype was found a few times. Sequenced sample: blood, either unsorted or a sorted T cell fraction (not recorded which). The origin of this receptor is a male donor with ankylosing spondylitis or in good health (not recorded which).

The chain's CDR3 is CASSLGPGQGFNEQFF. The CDR3 coding sequence is TGTGCCAGCAGCTTAGGCCCGGGACAGGGGTTTAATGAGCAGTTCTTC. The chain couples TRBV7-2 to TRBJ2-1; TRBD1 aligns across 10 bases. The CDR3 spans 16 residues. V gave up 1 base and J gave up 7 bases; unmatched junction bases: 7. Germline lookup yields CDR1 SGHTA and CDR2 FQGNSA.